This TCR beta chain was captured by sequencing in a study of blood T cell repertoires in COVID-19. Study information: Both acute and convalescent COVID-19 samples were obtained from the United States, Italy and Spain.

This clone was counted only a few times. Cohort assignment relied on participant-reported clinical history. The assay was immunoSEQ multiplex PCR, and TCRdb's table has in-frame clones only and misses some. This table has approximately 200,000 clones, roughly 89% appearing once. With 0 bases removed from V and 8 bases from J, the gap between germline ends came to 11 bases. The CDR3 totals 14 residues. Germline loops: CDR1 SGHRS, CDR2 YFSETQ. The TCR was taken from a woman aged 35 to 49 with acute COVID-19. Input material: PBMCs or T cells enriched from blood (not recorded which). The rearrangement uses TRBV5-1 and TRBJ1-4; TRBD1 might be the D (5 bases). Here the CDR3 reads CASSLEYGGEKLFF. The CDR3 DNA follows: TGCGCCAGCAGCTTGGAGTATGGGGGGGAAAAACTGTTTTTT.